The TCR beta chain under discussion was sequenced for a study of T cells in Graves' hyperthyroidism and ophthalmopathy. The study's findings and limits: In blood, most of the thyroid clonotypes expanded above 0.001 were also present.

The germline V gene has CDR1 MDHEN and CDR2 SYDVKM. CDR3 length equals 12 residues. With 7 bases removed from V and 5 bases from J, the gap between germline ends came to 9 bases. Researchers amplified the TCR beta CDR3 regions from RNA transcripts. In the first-round RT-PCR of the TCR CDR3, the HTBI primer set was used. TCRdb ran MiXCR on the multiplex PCR reads and lists one entry per CDR3 protein. The sample records roughly 500,000 distinct CDR3 sequences, 40% to 50% being singletons. This clonotype has at least ten counts. What it binds is unknown. V is TRBV28 and J is TRBJ1-5, with D hard to call. What was sequenced was peripheral blood or thyroid tissue (not recorded which). The TCR was taken from an adult woman with Graves' disease, either hyperthyroidism or ophthalmopathy (not recorded which). The CDR3 loop reads CASNLDDQPQHF. As DNA, the CDR3 is TGTGCCAGCAACTTGGACGATCAGCCCCAGCATTTT.